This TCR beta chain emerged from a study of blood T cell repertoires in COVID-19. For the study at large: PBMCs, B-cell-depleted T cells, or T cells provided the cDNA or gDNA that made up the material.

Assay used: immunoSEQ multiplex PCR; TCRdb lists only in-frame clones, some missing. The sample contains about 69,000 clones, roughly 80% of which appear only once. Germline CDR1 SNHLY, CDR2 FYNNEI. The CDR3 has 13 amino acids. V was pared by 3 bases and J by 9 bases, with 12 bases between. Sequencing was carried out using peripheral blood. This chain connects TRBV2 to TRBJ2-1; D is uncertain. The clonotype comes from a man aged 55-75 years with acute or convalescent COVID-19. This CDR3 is CASSDNPSVEQFF. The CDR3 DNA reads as TGTGCCAGCAGTGATAACCCCAGTGTTGAGCAGTTCTTC.